The clone carrying this T cell receptor (beta chain) was detected only a few times. The target antigen is unknown. These data are taken from a study of T cells in Graves' hyperthyroidism and ophthalmopathy. The study, taken as a whole, reports: Within blood appeared most thyroid clonotypes that had expanded above 0.001.

The source material, RNA transcripts, was used to amplify TCR beta CDR3 regions. First-round RT-PCR targeting the TCR CDR3 was performed with the HTBI primer set. One entry per CDR3 protein results from TCRdb running MiXCR on the multiplex PCR reads. The profile shows hundreds of thousands of distinct CDR3 sequences, approximately 15% of them singletons. V lost 2 bases and J 0 bases, leaving 7 bases between the germline ends. The CDR3 contains 15 residues. Germline CDR1 and CDR2: MDHEN and SYDVKM. The receptor was derived from a woman aged 25 to 39 with Graves' hyperthyroidism. V gene TRBV28 combines with J gene TRBJ1-4; D ambiguous. Specimen: blood. This CDR3 is CASSLLRSTNEKLFF. As DNA, the CDR3 is TGTGCCAGCAGTTTACTCAGATCAACTAATGAAAAACTGTTTTTT.